Shown below are 10 T cell receptor beta chains from a single sample sequenced in a study of CD8 T cells in Susac syndrome. RNA totalling about 0.45 to 1 ug underwent reverse transcription with random hexamers. In TCRdb, the immunoSEQ multiplex PCR reads were re-called with MiXCR into one record per CDR3 protein. This sample has around 130,000 distinct CDR3 sequences; 95% to 96% occur once, and the top ten carry more than 0.12%. Sequencing used CD4+ T cells from PBMCs. All receptors come from a human donor with Susac syndrome.

This chain uses TRBV27 with TRBJ2-5; no clear D. The CDR3 runs to 16 residues. CDR1 MNHEY and CDR2 SMNVEV come from the germline V gene (reference sequence). Trimming cost V 4 bases and J 5 bases, with 20 bases left between them. CDR3 bases: TGTGCCAGCAGTTCAGTCTCGGGTCTAGATGGGGAGACCCAGTACTTC. Encoded protein: CASSSVSGLDGETQYF.

This rearrangement joins TRBV30 to TRBJ1-1; 10 nucleotides agree with TRBD1. Germline lookup yields CDR1 GTSNPN and CDR2 SVGIG (reference sequence). The CDR3 consists of 14 residues. V lost 2 bases, J lost 4 bases, and 4 bases stayed unmatched. The CDR3 spells CAWSPDRGSTEAFF. CDR3 in DNA: TGTGCCTGGAGTCCGGACAGGGGGAGCACTGAAGCTTTCTTT. The full variable domain, completed using reference TRBV30 and TRBJ1-1, is SQTIHQWPATLVQPVGSPLSLECTVEGTSNPNLYWYRQAAGRGLQLLFYSVGIGQISSEVPQNLSASRPQDRQFILSSKKLLLSDSGFYLCAWSPDRGSTEAFFGQGTRLTVV.

V gene TRBV3-1 combines with J gene TRBJ2-1, with 9 bases aligning to TRBD1. The CDR3 has 15 residues. Trimming removed 2 bases from V and 7 bases from J; junction bases left unmatched: 6. CDR1 is LGHDT and CDR2 is YNNKEL in the germline V gene (reference sequence). The CDR3 here is CASSQRPGQGNEQFF. The CDR3 coding sequence is TGTGCCAGCAGCCAACGCCCGGGACAGGGTAATGAGCAGTTCTTC.

This chain joins TRBV6-2 or TRBV6-3 and TRBJ2-4, with D maybe TRBD2 (7 bases). CDR3 size: 13 residues. Germline V gene sequence: CDR1 MNHEY, CDR2 SVGEGT. V was trimmed by 4 bases and J by 9 bases, leaving 13 bases between them. The CDR3 is CASSSTGGGIQYF. CDR3 coding DNA: TGTGCCAGCAGTTCTACGGGGGGCGGCATTCAGTACTTC.

This rearrangement joins TRBV5-1 to TRBJ2-3; D gene unclear. CDR1 is SGHRS, CDR2 YFSETQ, per germline. The CDR3 has 13 amino acids. The germline V and J ends were trimmed by 4 bases and 5 bases, with 11 bases remaining between them. The CDR3 sequence is CASSLVDGDTQYF. DNA for the CDR3: TGCGCCAGCAGCCTGGTTGACGGAGATACGCAGTATTTT.

The rearrangement joins TRBV29-1 to TRBJ2-1; TRBD2 might be the D (6 bases). Trimming removed 4 bases at V and 0 bases at J, with 16 bases between. CDR3 length equals 16 residues. The germline V gene has CDR1 SQVTM and CDR2 ANQGSEA. The CDR3 reads CSVGAGFGSSYNEQFF. The CDR3 region has the DNA TGCAGCGTTGGTGCCGGTTTCGGGAGCTCCTACAATGAGCAGTTCTTC.

The chain couples TRBV18 to TRBJ1-1, with unresolved D. This CDR3 region has 10 residues. CDR1 KGHSH and CDR2 LQKENI come from the germline V gene. V was pared by 6 bases and J by 5 bases, with 4 bases between. In DNA form, the CDR3 reads TGTGCCAGCTCCTCGACTGAAGCTTTCTTT. Translating gives CASSSTEAFF.

The chain uses TRBV30 and TRBJ1-2; weak D call: TRBD1 (5 bases). CDR1 is GTSNPN and CDR2 is SVGIG in the germline V gene (reference sequence). V lost 0 bases to trimming and J lost 8 bases, with 19 bases between them. The CDR3 runs 15 residues. CDR3 in DNA: TGTGCCTGGAGTGTAAAGAGGGGTTCTCCGGGAGGCTACACCTTC. Translating it yields CAWSVKRGSPGGYTF.

This chain joins TRBV9 and TRBJ2-1; D might be TRBD2 (5 bases). Germline CDR1 is SGDLS and CDR2 is YYNGEE. Trimming shortened V by 2 bases and J by 4 bases, and 10 bases separated the two germline ends. The CDR3 totals 14 residues. The CDR3 DNA reads as TGTGCCAGCAGCGTGAGCGGTAGTTACAATGAGCAGTTCTTC. This translates into CASSVSGSYNEQFF.

J is TRBJ2-1 and V is TRBV7-2, with a possible D match to TRBD1 (5 bases). The V and J ends lost 1 base and 6 bases respectively, with 13 bases between them. Germline-derived CDR1 and CDR2 are SGHTA and FQGNSA. The CDR3 is 15 amino acids. Written as DNA, the CDR3 is TGTGCCAGCAGCTTAGAAACAGGCGTAGGCAATGAGCAGTTCTTC. This sequence encodes CASSLETGVGNEQFF.